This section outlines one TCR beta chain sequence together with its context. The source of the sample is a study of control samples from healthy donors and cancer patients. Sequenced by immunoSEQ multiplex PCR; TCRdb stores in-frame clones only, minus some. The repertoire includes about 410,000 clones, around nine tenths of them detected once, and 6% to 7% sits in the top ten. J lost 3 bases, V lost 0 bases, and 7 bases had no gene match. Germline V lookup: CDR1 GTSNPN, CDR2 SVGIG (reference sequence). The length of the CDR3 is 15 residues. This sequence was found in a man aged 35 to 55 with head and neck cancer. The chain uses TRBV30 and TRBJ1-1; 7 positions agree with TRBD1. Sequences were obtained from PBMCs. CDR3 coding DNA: TGTGCCTGGAGTGTACTGTTAACAGGGGACACTGAAGCTTTCTTT. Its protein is CAWSVLLTGDTEAFF.